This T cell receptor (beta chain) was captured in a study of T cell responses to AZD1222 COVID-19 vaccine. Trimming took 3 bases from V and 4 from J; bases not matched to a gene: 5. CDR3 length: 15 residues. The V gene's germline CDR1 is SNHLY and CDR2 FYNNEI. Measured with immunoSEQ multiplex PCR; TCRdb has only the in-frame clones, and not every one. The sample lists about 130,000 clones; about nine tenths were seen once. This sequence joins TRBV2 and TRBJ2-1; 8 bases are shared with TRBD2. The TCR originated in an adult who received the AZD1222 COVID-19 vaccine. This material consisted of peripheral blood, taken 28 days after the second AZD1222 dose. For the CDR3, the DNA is TGTGCCAGCAGTGAGCGGGGCGGGAGGTACAATGAGCAGTTCTTC. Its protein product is CASSERGGRYNEQFF.